This T cell receptor beta chain came from a study of CD4 T cells in relation to SARS-CoV-2 and coronaviruses. Whole-study context: TCR beta CDR3s were sequenced after roughly ten-day antigen culture of PBMCs.

Cryopreserved PBMCs were CD4-enriched, then split into naive and memory cells. Sorted naive or memory CD4+ cells met CEF peptides for 10 days. The CDR3 runs 15 residues. Germline CDR1 and CDR2: MNHEY and SVGAGI. V was clipped by 6 bases and J by 5 bases; unmatched bases: 7. The repertoire was sequenced with immunoSEQ multiplex PCR; TCRdb's copy has only in-frame clones and lacks some. The sample records approximately 41,000 clones, 75% to 90% being singletons. On this clone: Its target is unknown.

The chain is built from TRBV6-5 and TRBJ2-1; 10 positions match TRBD2. Sequences were obtained from naive CD4+ T cells from PBMCs, cultured in vitro. Subset meaning: naive CD4+ T cells isolated by negative enrichment. This receptor was identified in an adult with COVID-19. The DNA of the CDR3 is TGTGCCAGCAGCGCAGGACTAGCGGAGCACAATGAGCAGTTCTTC. Amino acid sequence: CASSAGLAEHNEQFF.